Listed below are T cell receptor beta chains from one sample, sequenced in a study of OX40 agonist ivuxolimab in advanced cancers. TCRdb's copy holds only in-frame clones and misses some; the assay was immunoSEQ multiplex PCR. The data hold 60,000 or so clones, with approximately 94% observed a single time. The sequences come from CD4+ or CD8+ T cells sorted from blood, collected in a trial of the OX40 agonist ivuxolimab. The receptors were gathered from an adult with an advanced solid tumor such as melanoma, head and neck, liver or kidney cancer. The CDR3 runs from the conserved cysteine through the conserved F or W. A D gene is named only where the DNA matches it firmly. Where a row states a size, it is once, few, many or the class of an expanded clone; other rows omit it.

clone size: -; V gene: TRBV7-3; D gene: -; CDR3 length: 14; J gene: TRBJ2-5; CDR3 protein: CASSLSGTQETQYF; CDR3 DNA: TGTGCCAGCAGCTTAAGTGGGACTCAAGAGACCCAGTACTTC
clone size: once; V gene: TRBV4-2; D gene: -; CDR3 length: 17; J gene: TRBJ1-2; CDR3 protein: CASSQDRAPGWDYGYTF; CDR3 DNA: TGTGCCAGCAGCCAAGATCGGGCCCCCGGTTGGGACTATGGCTACACCTTC
clone size: once; V gene: TRBV27; D gene: TRBD1; CDR3 length: 15; J gene: TRBJ2-1; CDR3 protein: CASSFYRTGGDEQFF; CDR3 DNA: TGTGCCAGCAGTTTTTACCGGACAGGGGGCGATGAGCAGTTCTTC
clone size: medium-sized; V gene: TRBV4-3; D gene: TRBD1; CDR3 length: 14; J gene: TRBJ1-1; CDR3 protein: CASSQDDRAREAFF; CDR3 DNA: TGCGCCAGCAGCCAAGATGACAGGGCGAGGGAAGCTTTCTTT
clone size: -; V gene: TRBV7-9; D gene: TRBD1; CDR3 length: 14; J gene: TRBJ2-4; CDR3 protein: CASSGTGVENIQYF; CDR3 DNA: TGTGCCAGCAGCGGAACAGGGGTGGAAAACATTCAGTACTTC
clone size: -; V gene: TRBV13; D gene: -; CDR3 length: 13; J gene: TRBJ1-3; CDR3 protein: CASSLESGNTIYF; CDR3 DNA: TGTGCCAGCAGCTTAGAGTCTGGAAACACCATATATTTT
clone size: -; V gene: TRBV4-1; D gene: -; CDR3 length: 15; J gene: TRBJ2-7; CDR3 protein: CASSQEPGPAYEQYF; CDR3 DNA: TGCGCCAGCAGCCAAGAGCCGGGACCGGCCTACGAGCAGTACTTC
clone size: -; V gene: TRBV28; D gene: -; CDR3 length: 15; J gene: TRBJ1-4; CDR3 protein: CASSLGIGSSEKLFF; CDR3 DNA: TGTGCCAGCAGTTTGGGGATCGGGAGTAGTGAAAAACTGTTTTTT
clone size: -; V gene: TRBV14; D gene: -; CDR3 length: 15; J gene: TRBJ1-3; CDR3 protein: CASSQDEGNTDTIYF; CDR3 DNA: TGTGCCAGCAGCCAAGATGAGGGAAATACGGACACCATATATTTT
clone size: -; V gene: TRBV27; D gene: -; CDR3 length: 15; J gene: TRBJ2-5; CDR3 protein: CASSPWAARGETQYF; CDR3 DNA: TGTGCCAGCAGTCCCTGGGCAGCGAGGGGAGAGACCCAGTACTTC
clone size: -; V gene: TRBV4-3; D gene: -; CDR3 length: 14; J gene: TRBJ2-7; CDR3 protein: CASSQGGPTYEQYF; CDR3 DNA: TGCGCCAGCAGCCAAGGGGGACCGACCTACGAGCAGTACTTC
clone size: -; V gene: TRBV6-1; D gene: -; CDR3 length: 13; J gene: TRBJ2-7; CDR3 protein: CASSEGRDYEQYF; CDR3 DNA: TGTGCCAGCAGTGAAGGCAGGGACTACGAGCAGTACTTC
clone size: once; V gene: TRBV29-1; D gene: -; CDR3 length: 14; J gene: TRBJ1-1; CDR3 protein: CSVEDLRRNTEAFF; CDR3 DNA: TGCAGCGTTGAAGATCTCCGCAGGAACACTGAAGCTTTCTTT
clone size: -; V gene: TRBV28; D gene: TRBD1; CDR3 length: 14; J gene: TRBJ2-7; CDR3 protein: CASRLTGRTYEQYF; CDR3 DNA: TGTGCCAGCAGACTGACAGGGCGAACCTACGAGCAGTACTTC